This T cell receptor beta chain was identified during a study of CD8 T cells in ankylosing spondylitis. Quantitative 5'-RACE with molecular barcodes generated TCR beta libraries. TCRdb independently ran MiXCR on the 5' RACE reads; one entry per CDR3 protein. The sample includes over 600,000 distinct CDR3 sequences, 15% to 20% of them seen just once. Germline V gene lookup returns CDR1 MNHEY and CDR2 SVGEGT. This CDR3 comprises 16 residues. The ends lost 7 bases at V and 4 bases at J; junction bases unmatched: 7. Findings and limits, study-wide: Within ankylosing spondylitis blood, a TCR beta motif made up of eight or nine highly homologous variants appeared to be characteristic. Enrichment of disease-linked clones was reportedly significant in matched ankylosing spondylitis synovial fluid.

A remark on this clonotype: The antigen is undetermined.

This TCR came from a male donor with ankylosing spondylitis. Sequenced material: blood, either unsorted or a sorted T cell fraction (not recorded which). The chain uses TRBV6-2 or TRBV6-3 and TRBJ2-2; TRBD2 agrees at 12 bases. The CDR3 region is CASTRLAGAITGELFF. The CDR3 coding sequence is TGTGCCAGCACCAGACTAGCGGGAGCTATCACCGGGGAGCTGTTTTTT.